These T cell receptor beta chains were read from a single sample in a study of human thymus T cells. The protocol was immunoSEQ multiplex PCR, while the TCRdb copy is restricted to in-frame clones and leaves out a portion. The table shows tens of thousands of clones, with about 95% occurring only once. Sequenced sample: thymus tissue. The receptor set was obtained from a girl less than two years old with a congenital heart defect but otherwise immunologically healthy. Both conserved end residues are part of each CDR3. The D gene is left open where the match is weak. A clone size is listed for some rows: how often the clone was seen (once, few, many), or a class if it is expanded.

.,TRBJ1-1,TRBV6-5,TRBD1,CASRTGARNTEAFF,TGTGCCAGCAGGACAGGGGCACGGAACACTGAAGCTTTCTTT
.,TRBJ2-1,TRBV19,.,CASRNGSAVNEQFF,TGTGCCAGTAGGAACGGGAGTGCGGTGAATGAGCAGTTCTTC
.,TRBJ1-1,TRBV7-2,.,CASSLGQGDTEAFF,TGTGCCAGCAGCTTAGGGCAGGGTGACACTGAAGCTTTCTTT
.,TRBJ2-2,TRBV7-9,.,CASSYRADTGELFF,TGTGCCAGCAGCTACCGGGCCGACACCGGGGAGCTGTTTTTT
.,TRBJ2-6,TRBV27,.,CASSPWRGANVLTF,TGTGCCAGCAGTCCCTGGCGAGGGGCCAACGTCCTGACTTTC
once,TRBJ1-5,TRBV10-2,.,CASSDQGQTSNQPQHF,TGCGCCAGCAGTGACCAAGGACAGACTAGCAATCAGCCCCAGCATTTT
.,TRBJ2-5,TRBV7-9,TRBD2,CASSSISGTETQYF,TGTGCCAGCAGCTCCATTAGCGGGACGGAGACCCAGTACTTC
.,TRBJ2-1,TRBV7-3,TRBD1,CASSLKGGTGNNEQFF,TGTGCCAGCAGCTTAAAGGGAGGGACAGGGAACAATGAGCAGTTCTTC
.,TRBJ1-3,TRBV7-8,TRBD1,CASSYSGDRGNTIYF,TGTGCCAGCAGCTACTCCGGGGACAGAGGAAACACCATATATTTT
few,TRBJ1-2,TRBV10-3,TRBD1,CAISGQGAYGYTF,TGTGCCATCAGCGGACAGGGGGCCTATGGCTACACCTTC
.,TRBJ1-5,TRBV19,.,CASSRRVGQPQHF,TGTGCCAGTAGTAGGAGGGTGGGTCAGCCCCAGCATTTT
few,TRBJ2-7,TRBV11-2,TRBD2,CASSPRGGVHEQYF,TGTGCCAGCAGCCCCCGGGGGGGAGTCCACGAGCAGTACTTC
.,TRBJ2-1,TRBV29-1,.,CSAVRAHLGREQFF,TGCAGCGCTGTCCGGGCTCATCTCGGGCGTGAGCAGTTCTTC
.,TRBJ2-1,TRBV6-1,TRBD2,CASPSSGRVYNEQFF,TGTGCCAGCCCTTCTAGCGGGAGGGTCTACAATGAGCAGTTCTTC
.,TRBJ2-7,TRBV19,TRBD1,CASGLSGTGLYF,TGTGCCAGTGGTCTATCCGGGACAGGGCTGTACTTC
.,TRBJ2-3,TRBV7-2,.,CASSSTDTQYF,TGTGCCAGCAGCTCCACAGATACGCAGTATTTT
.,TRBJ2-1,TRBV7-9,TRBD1,CASSPGRGRGHNEQFF,TGTGCCAGCAGCCCGGGTCGGGGCAGGGGGCACAATGAGCAGTTCTTC
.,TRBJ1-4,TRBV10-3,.,CAISEVQRNRVTNEKLFF,TGTGCCATCAGTGAAGTGCAGAGGAACAGGGTCACCAATGAAAAACTGTTTTTT
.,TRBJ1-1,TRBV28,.,CASSLYGGPPMNTEAFF,TGTGCCAGCAGTTTATATGGGGGACCCCCCATGAACACTGAAGCTTTCTTT
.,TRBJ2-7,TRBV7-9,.,CASSPLRGSSGPTWEQYF,TGTGCCAGCAGCCCTCTCAGGGGGAGTAGCGGGCCTACGTGGGAGCAGTACTTC
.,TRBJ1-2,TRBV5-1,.,CASSGQGLPNYGYTF,TGCGCCAGCAGCGGGCAGGGTCTTCCTAACTATGGCTACACCTTC
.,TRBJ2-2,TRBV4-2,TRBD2,CASSPKDQTSGRARTGELFF,TGTGCCAGCAGCCCCAAAGATCAGACTAGCGGGAGGGCCCGGACCGGGGAGCTGTTTTTT
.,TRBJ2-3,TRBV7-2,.,CASSLAGGSTDTQYF,TGTGCCAGCAGCTTAGCGGGAGGAAGCACAGATACGCAGTATTTT
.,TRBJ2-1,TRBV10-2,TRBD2,CASSGGLAGGGEFF,TGCGCCAGCAGTGGAGGACTAGCGGGAGGGGGGGAGTTCTTC
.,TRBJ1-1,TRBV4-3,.,CASSQDPGLGLAFF,TGCGCCAGCAGCCAAGATCCGGGGTTAGGATTAGCTTTCTTT
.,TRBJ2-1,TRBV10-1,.,CASSETGAYNEQFF,TGCGCCAGCAGTGAGACGGGAGCCTACAATGAGCAGTTCTTC
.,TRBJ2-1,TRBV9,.,CASSVGAGARNEQFF,TGTGCCAGCAGCGTAGGAGCCGGGGCGCGCAATGAGCAGTTCTTC
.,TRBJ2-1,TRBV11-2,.,CASSLDLESPNEQFF,TGTGCCAGCAGCTTAGATCTGGAGTCCCCGAATGAGCAGTTCTTC
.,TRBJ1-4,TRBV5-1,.,CASSKNTGPQEKLFF,TGCGCCAGCAGCAAAAATACAGGGCCACAGGAAAAACTGTTTTTT
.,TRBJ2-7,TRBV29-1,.,CSAEGAAGASRDEQYF,TGCAGCGCCGAGGGGGCAGCGGGAGCCTCACGAGACGAGCAGTACTTC
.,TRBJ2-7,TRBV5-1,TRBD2,CASSLDRAGPYEQYF,TGCGCCAGCAGCTTGGACCGAGCGGGGCCCTACGAGCAGTACTTC